The 5 T cell receptor beta chains below all came from one sample that was sequenced in a study of cytomegalovirus exposure and HLA in healthy donors. Use of 60 Vbeta and 13 Jbeta primers characterized the PCR. Here immunoSEQ multiplex PCR was the method, and the copy in TCRdb shows in-frame clones only, minus some. Of some 200,000 clones detected, about 81% appear once; the ten largest clones hold 2.2%. The sequenced sample was PBMCs. The source is a woman in her thirties in good health and CMV-seronegative.

The V call is TRBV7-2, the J call TRBJ2-7; D may be TRBD1 (6 bases). The CDR3 loop spans 14 amino acids. Trimming pared 6 bases from V and 7 bases from J, leaving 19 bases between. CDR1 is SGHTA, CDR2 FQGNSA, per germline. CDR3 DNA sequence: TGTGCCAGCAGGTTCCAGGGGAGTACGATGGAGCAGTACTTC. Translation: CASRFQGSTMEQYF.

The chain couples TRBV7-6 to TRBJ2-7; 10 nucleotides align to TRBD1. The germline V gene encodes CDR1 SGHVS and CDR2 FNYEAQ. The CDR3 length is 17 residues. Trimming at V came to 5 bases and at J to 3 bases, leaving 13 bases not matched to a gene. The CDR3: CASSDKGRGQGLYEQYF. The DNA for the CDR3 is TGTGCCAGCAGCGATAAGGGTAGGGGACAGGGGCTCTACGAGCAGTACTTC.

The chain recombines TRBV7-2 with TRBJ2-7; a weak D match, TRBD2 (7 bases). In germline, CDR1 is SGHTA, CDR2 FQGNSA. This CDR3 has 13 residues. The V gene lost 3 bases and the J gene lost 5 bases, with 11 bases spanning the gap. In DNA, the CDR3 is TGTGCCAGCAGCTTGTCCGGGGGGCACGAGCAGTACTTC. This sequence encodes CASSLSGGHEQYF. The full variable domain, its missing parts supplied by reference TRBV7-2 and TRBJ2-7, is GAGVSQSPSNKVTEKGKDVELRCDPISGHTALYWYRQSLGQGLEFLIYFQGNSAPDKSGLPSDRFSAERTGGSVSTLTIQRTQQEDSAVYLCASSLSGGHEQYFGPGTRLTVT.

The CDR3 region is CASSLGTGSYEQYF. The CDR3 DNA sequence: TGTGCCAGCAGTTTAGGGACAGGGTCCTACGAGCAGTACTTC. The chain employs TRBV27 and TRBJ2-5; TRBD1 matches at 9 bases. The end of the DNA aligns better with TRBJ2-7, so the J call may be wrong. The length of the CDR3 is 14 residues. Germline-derived CDR1 and CDR2 are MNHEY and SMNVEV (reference sequence).

The chain is built from TRBV2 and TRBJ2-1, with a tentative D call TRBD2 (6 bases). The CDR3 spans 13 residues. V shed 7 bases and J shed 2 bases, with 9 bases lying between them. The germline gives CDR1 SNHLY, CDR2 FYNNEI. In nucleotides, the CDR3 is TGTGCCAGCAAGGGCGGGGCCTACAATGAGCAGTTCTTC. Amino acids: CASKGGAYNEQFF. Full variable domain (rest looked up from reference TRBV2 and TRBJ2-1): EPEVTQTPSHQVTQMGQEVILRCVPISNHLYFYWYRQILGQKVEFLVSFYNNEISEKSEIFDDQFSVERPDGSNFTLKIRSTKLEDSAMYFCASKGGAYNEQFFGPGTRLTVL.